The 26 T cell receptor beta chains below all came from one sample that was sequenced in a study of OX40 agonist ivuxolimab in advanced cancers. Measured with immunoSEQ multiplex PCR; TCRdb has only the in-frame clones, and not every one. The sample comprises about 48,000 clones, 70% to 90% of which are singletons, and 1.5% to 2% rests with the top ten. The sequencing here drew on CD4+ or CD8+ T cells sorted from blood, taken in a trial of the OX40 agonist ivuxolimab. The receptors derive from an adult with an advanced solid tumor such as melanoma, head and neck, liver or kidney cancer.

The chain combines TRBV5-1 with TRBJ1-1, with no clear D. The germline gives CDR1 SGHRS, CDR2 YFSETQ. The CDR3 sequence is 14 residues long. V lost 0 bases, J lost 3 bases, and 9 bases lay in between. The CDR3 loop reads CASSLGLGHTEAFF. CDR3 in DNA: TGCGCCAGCAGCTTGGGACTTGGGCACACTGAAGCTTTCTTT.

The gene calls are TRBV2 and TRBJ1-2; D remains ambiguous. V shed 5 bases and J shed 0 bases, with 7 bases lying between them. Germline CDR1 SNHLY, CDR2 FYNNEI. The CDR3 is made up of 13 amino acids. This chain's CDR3 is CASSISANYGYTF. The CDR3 DNA sequence: TGTGCCAGCAGTATATCTGCTAACTATGGCTACACCTTC.

J is TRBJ2-2 and V is TRBV7-6; D is perhaps TRBD1 (6 bases). V was cut by 5 bases and J by 0 bases, with 10 bases left in between. Germline V gene data show CDR1 as SGHVS and CDR2 as FNYEAQ. The CDR3 contains 15 residues. This CDR3 is CASSEQGSNTGELFF. The CDR3 DNA reads TGTGCCAGCAGCGAACAGGGATCGAACACCGGGGAGCTGTTTTTT.

This chain's CDR3 is CASSDGGVGYGYTF. CDR3 in DNA: TGTGCCAGCAGTGATGGAGGGGTAGGGTATGGCTACACCTTC. This chain connects TRBV6-1 to TRBJ1-2; maybe TRBD1 (5 bases). V lost 3 bases, J lost 5 bases, and 13 bases lay in between. Per germline, CDR1 MNHNS and CDR2 SASEGT. The CDR3 consists of 14 residues.

The chain is built from TRBV7-9 and TRBJ1-2; maybe TRBD1 (5 bases). Germline CDR1 reads SEHNR; CDR2 reads FQNEAQ (reference sequence). V dropped 3 bases and J dropped 1 base, with 15 bases sitting between them. The CDR3 covers 16 residues. The CDR3 reads CASSFSGTDNNYGYTF. The CDR3, as DNA: TGTGCCAGCAGCTTCTCCGGGACTGACAATAACTATGGCTACACCTTC.

The chain combines TRBV28 with TRBJ1-2, with 9 bases lining up with TRBD1. The CDR3 loop spans 13 amino acids. The trim removed 6 bases at V and 3 bases at J, leaving 2 bases unmatched. Germline lookup yields CDR1 MDHEN and CDR2 SYDVKM. CDR3 coding DNA: TGTGCCAGCAGGAGGACAGGGGACTATGGCTACACCTTC. Translation gives CASRRTGDYGYTF.

This chain joins TRBV15 and TRBJ2-2; D might be TRBD1 or TRBD2, each matching 5 bases. The germline CDR1 and CDR2 sequences are LNHNV and YYDKDF (reference sequence). CDR3 size: 13 residues. V dropped 0 bases and J dropped 6 bases, with 5 bases sitting between them. The CDR3: CATSREGAGELFF. In DNA, the CDR3 is TGTGCCACCAGCAGAGAGGGGGCCGGGGAGCTGTTTTTT.

The V gene is TRBV5-4, the J gene TRBJ2-3; perhaps TRBD1 as D (6 bases). V lost 4 bases, J lost 4 bases, and 13 bases lay in between. CDR1 and CDR2 from the germline V gene are SGHNT and YYREEE (reference sequence). This CDR3 is 14 amino acids long. The CDR3 is CASSEGQSADTQYF. CDR3 in DNA: TGTGCCAGCAGCGAGGGACAATCGGCAGATACGCAGTATTTT.

This clone was seen only a few times. J is TRBJ1-4 and V is TRBV28; no clear D gene. This CDR3 has 13 amino acids. V shed 5 bases and J shed 5 bases, with 9 bases lying between them. Germline V gives CDR1 MDHEN, CDR2 SYDVKM. The chain's CDR3 is CASSTPGNEKLFF. DNA for the CDR3: TGTGCCAGCAGTACCCCGGGGAATGAAAAACTGTTTTTT.

This rearrangement joins TRBV5-4 to TRBJ1-2; 7 positions agree with TRBD1. The CDR3 sequence is 14 residues long. After removal of 0 bases from V and 5 bases from J, the junction contained 4 bases not matched to a gene. The germline V gene has CDR1 SGHNT and CDR2 YYREEE (reference sequence). The CDR3 region is CASSLAGGSYGYTF. CDR3 in DNA: TGTGCCAGCAGCTTGGCAGGGGGATCGTATGGCTACACCTTC.

The sample holds a few counts of this clone. The chain carries TRBV28 and TRBJ1-2; the D is unclear. The CDR3 extends over 14 amino acids. Germline CDR1 and CDR2: MDHEN and SYDVKM. Trimming pared 2 bases from V and 14 bases from J, leaving 21 bases between. In DNA form, the CDR3 reads TGTGCCAGCAGTTTAGGTAGCCCACCCTTTTCATGTACCTTC. It specifies CASSLGSPPFSCTF.

In this sample, this clone turned up once. The rearrangement joins TRBV5-1 to TRBJ1-2; a weak D match, TRBD1 (6 bases). Trimming removed 4 bases at V and 5 bases at J, with 18 bases between. This CDR3 is built from 15 residues. The germline V gene has CDR1 SGHRS and CDR2 YFSETQ. The CDR3 DNA sequence: TGCGCCAGCAGCCGACGAGGACAGATAAATTATGGCTACACCTTC. Its protein is CASSRRGQINYGYTF.

This rearrangement joins TRBV30 to TRBJ1-4; 7 bases are shared with TRBD1. There are 14 residues in the CDR3. J was trimmed by 8 bases and V by 3 bases; bases with no gene match: 9. Germline loops: CDR1 GTSNPN, CDR2 SVGIG (reference sequence). The CDR3 DNA is TGTGCCTGGAGCCTAGGGGGCCCGGGGGAAAAACTGTTTTTT. Translating gives CAWSLGGPGEKLFF. The full variable domain, its missing parts supplied by reference TRBV30 and TRBJ1-4, is SQTIHQWPATLVQPVGSPLSLECTVEGTSNPNLYWYRQAAGRGLQLLFYSVGIGQISSEVPQNLSASRPQDRQFILSSKKLLLSDSGFYLCAWSLGGPGEKLFFGSGTQLSVL.

This chain joins TRBV7-6 and TRBJ2-2; D is undetermined. CDR3 length equals 16 residues. Germline-derived CDR1 and CDR2 are SGHVS and FNYEAQ. V dropped 2 bases and J dropped 6 bases, with 16 bases sitting between them. This CDR3 reads CASSLRGLSEPGELFF. CDR3 sequence (DNA): TGTGCCAGCAGCTTACGAGGCCTTAGTGAACCCGGGGAGCTGTTTTTT.

The J gene is TRBJ1-2, the V gene TRBV6-5; 10 bases fit TRBD1. The germline V gene encodes CDR1 MNHEY and CDR2 SVGAGI. The CDR3 is 14 amino acids. Trimming removed 6 bases from V and 5 bases from J; junction bases left unmatched: 6. As DNA, the CDR3 is TGTGCCAGCAGAAAGACAGGGGGCGCGTATGGCTACACCTTC. Translating gives CASRKTGGAYGYTF.

The chain has TRBV6-5 and TRBJ2-4, with D maybe TRBD2 (5 bases). V dropped 0 bases and J dropped 0 bases, with 9 bases sitting between them. The CDR3 is made up of 16 amino acids. The germline CDR1 and CDR2 sequences are MNHEY and SVGAGI. Here the CDR3 DNA reads TGTGCCAGCAGTTACTCATCGGGAATAGCCAAAAACATTCAGTACTTC. The encoded protein is CASSYSSGIAKNIQYF.

The J gene is TRBJ2-2, the V gene TRBV5-1, with 7 bases aligning to TRBD1. The CDR3 extends over 14 amino acids. Germline CDR1 is SGHRS and CDR2 is YFSETQ. The J segment lost 4 bases and the V segment lost 3 bases, leaving 3 bases of the junction unmatched. The CDR3 protein is CASSWGQTTGELFF. CDR3 DNA: TGCGCCAGCAGCTGGGGACAGACCACCGGGGAGCTGTTTTTT.

This chain joins TRBV29-1 and TRBJ2-6; D perhaps matches TRBD2 (6 bases). The CDR3 spans 14 residues. With 2 bases removed from V and 8 bases from J, the gap between germline ends came to 13 bases. The V gene's germline CDR1 is SQVTM and CDR2 ANQGSEA. CDR3 coding DNA: TGCAGCGTTGAATGGGCGGGGAGGCCCAACGTCCTGACTTTC. This translates into CSVEWAGRPNVLTF.

The chain joins TRBV5-4 to TRBJ2-5; D gene ambiguous. Trimming took 2 bases from V and 2 from J, leaving 1 base between them. Germline-derived CDR1 and CDR2 are SGHNT and YYREEE (reference sequence). The length of the CDR3 is 11 residues. The CDR3 sequence: CASSLQETQYF. As DNA, the CDR3 is TGTGCCAGCAGCTTACAAGAGACCCAGTACTTC.

This clone showed up just a few times. This sample includes further DNA sequences coding for the same CDR3. This chain uses TRBV11-2 with TRBJ1-2, with D maybe TRBD1 (5 bases). Trimming took off 0 bases at V and 4 bases at J, with 6 bases between the two ends. Per germline, CDR1 SGHAT and CDR2 FQNNGV. The CDR3 spans 13 residues. CDR3: CASSLEGGYGYTF. Here the CDR3 DNA reads TGTGCCAGCAGCTTAGAGGGGGGCTATGGCTACACCTTC.

J is TRBJ1-5 and V is TRBV4-2, with D maybe TRBD1 (5 bases). From germline, CDR1 is LGHNA and CDR2 YNFKEQ. The V end lost 1 base, the J end lost 4 bases, and 11 bases lay between the germline ends. The CDR3 sequence is 15 residues long. The CDR3 DNA reads as TGTGCCAGCAGCCAAGGGGGGTCCGATAATCAGCCCCAGCATTTT. Residues: CASSQGGSDNQPQHF.

Here the CDR3 reads CASSLGAVAGGQTDTQYF. Written as DNA, the CDR3 is TGCGCCAGCAGCTTGGGGGCAGTTGCGGGAGGGCAAACAGATACGCAGTATTTT. The J gene is TRBJ2-3, the V gene TRBV5-1, with 9 bases fitting TRBD2. After removal of 0 bases from V and 3 bases from J, the junction contained 11 bases not matched to a gene. This CDR3 region has 18 residues. Per germline, CDR1 SGHRS and CDR2 YFSETQ.

V gene TRBV7-9 combines with J gene TRBJ1-1; tentative D call: TRBD1 (6 bases). Per the germline V gene, CDR1 is SEHNR and CDR2 is FQNEAQ (reference sequence). CDR3 length equals 16 residues. V gave up 1 base and J gave up 7 bases, with 19 bases separating them. For the CDR3, the DNA is TGTGCCAGCAGCTTAGTCGGGGGCTGGCGGATGAATGAAGCTTTCTTT. Amino acids: CASSLVGGWRMNEAFF.

The chain links TRBV4-1 to TRBJ1-1, with D perhaps matching TRBD1 (6 bases). Germline V gene lookup returns CDR1 MGHRA and CDR2 YSYEKL. With 0 bases removed from V and 0 bases from J, the gap between germline ends came to 14 bases. CDR3 length: 17 amino acids. CDR3 DNA sequence: TGCGCCAGCAGCCAAGATGCAGGGGTCCCGATGAACACTGAAGCTTTCTTT. Translating it yields CASSQDAGVPMNTEAFF.

This clone was observed a single time. The V gene is TRBV4-1, the J gene TRBJ2-1; 7 bases align to TRBD2. The CDR3 is 15 residues long. The V gene's germline CDR1 is MGHRA and CDR2 YSYEKL. J was trimmed by 2 bases and V by 0 bases; bases with no gene match: 1. The CDR3 DNA is TGCGCCAGCAGCCAAGAAGGGACTACCTACAATGAGCAGTTCTTC. This codes for CASSQEGTTYNEQFF.

V gene TRBV4-3 combines with J gene TRBJ1-4; D is unresolved. Germline lookup yields CDR1 LGHNA and CDR2 YSLEER. Trimming took 0 bases from V and 6 from J, leaving 11 bases between them. This CDR3 has 15 residues. CDR3 loop: CASSQDWGSYEKLFF. CDR3 bases: TGCGCCAGCAGCCAAGATTGGGGAAGTTATGAAAAACTGTTTTTT.